This T cell receptor (beta chain) was identified in a study of blood T cell repertoires in COVID-19. Across the whole study: Sources were T cells, B-cell-depleted T cells, or PBMCs; the material itself was cDNA or gDNA.

This CDR3 contains 17 residues. Per the germline V gene, CDR1 is LNHDA and CDR2 is SQIVND (reference sequence). The V gene lost 3 bases and the J gene lost 5 bases, with 20 bases spanning the gap. Original methodology: Reference gene primer amplification gave estimated nucleated cell counts. TCRdb keeps only in-frame clones here, not all; method: immunoSEQ multiplex PCR. The D gene and trimming were derived from the DNA, and the V and J assignments and clone size from that table. Here the sample spans roughly 130,000 clones, around 80% being singletons. What was sequenced was peripheral blood. This TCR derives from a man aged 80 or over with acute or convalescent COVID-19. The chain combines TRBV19 with TRBJ1-5; a weak D match, TRBD1 (6 bases). This CDR3 is CASSISDSRGVDQPQHF. The CDR3 coding sequence is TGTGCCAGTAGTATTTCGGACAGTCGTGGAGTTGATCAGCCCCAGCATTTT.